This entry lists 20 T cell receptor beta chains sequenced from one sample in a study of cytomegalovirus exposure and HLA in healthy donors (dated by TCRdb to the late 2010s). Preparation of the library involved the immunoSEQ multiplex PCR assay. A mixture of 60 forward primers for TCR Vbeta segments and 13 reverse primers for TCR Jbeta segments was used in the multiplex PCR. In TCRdb, the immuneACCESS table is reduced to in-frame sequences with V and J assigned. These tables do not hold every clone; where another copy was compared, an unresolved V gene accounts for under half, and the others remain unexplained. This sample gives tens of thousands of clones in total; roughly 82% of them show up just once. The ten largest clones capture roughly 2% of the sample. The sample comprised PBMCs. All receptors derive from a man aged 18 to 30 in good health and CMV-seronegative.

CDR3 in DNA: TGCGCCAGCAGCCTCTCAGCATCAGGACAGGGGAACTATGGCTACACCTTC. It specifies CASSLSASGQGNYGYTF. This rearrangement joins TRBV4-3 to TRBJ1-2; 9 bases align to TRBD1. With V trimmed by 4 bases and J by 2 bases, 11 bases remained unmatched. The CDR3 spans 17 residues. Germline V gives CDR1 LGHNA, CDR2 YSLEER.

The chain combines TRBV7-3 with TRBJ2-2; 10 bases align to TRBD2. This CDR3 is 17 amino acids long. CDR1 is SGHTA, CDR2 FQGTGA, per germline. The V gene end was trimmed by 0 bases and the J gene end by 1 base; junction bases not matched to a gene: 2. The CDR3, as DNA: TGTGCCAGCAGCTTAACTAGCGGGGGGATGAACACCGGGGAGCTGTTTTTT. It encodes CASSLTSGGMNTGELFF.

The genes are TRBV5-4 and TRBJ2-2, with 8 bases that match TRBD1. Trimming cost V 4 bases and J 7 bases; bases outside gene matches: 15. Germline-derived CDR1 and CDR2 are SGHNT and YYREEE (reference sequence). CDR3 size: 17 residues. This CDR3 reads CASSPPSLTGVGGELFF. CDR3 DNA: TGTGCCAGCAGCCCCCCTTCATTGACAGGGGTGGGCGGGGAGCTGTTTTTT.

This sequence joins TRBV5-4 and TRBJ2-5; 10 bases map to TRBD2. Germline V gene data show CDR1 as SGHNT and CDR2 as YYREEE (reference sequence). The length of the CDR3 is 18 residues. V shed 8 bases and J 4 bases; nucleotides not matched to a gene: 20. CDR3 loop: CASHGGGAAGGPRETQYF. The CDR3 DNA follows: TGTGCCAGTCACGGCGGGGGCGCAGCGGGAGGGCCCAGAGAGACCCAGTACTTC.

Here the CDR3 reads CASSAGTGGSYEQYF. DNA for the CDR3: TGTGCCAGCAGTGCTGGGACAGGGGGCTCCTACGAGCAGTACTTC. This chain joins TRBV2 and TRBJ2-7, with 11 bases fitting TRBD1. Per the germline V gene, CDR1 is SNHLY and CDR2 is FYNNEI. The V gene end was trimmed by 4 bases and the J gene end by 0 bases; junction bases not matched to a gene: 2. The CDR3 is 15 residues long.

The chain carries TRBV28 and TRBJ2-2, with TRBD2 matching 8 bases. The V gene's germline CDR1 is MDHEN and CDR2 SYDVKM. The CDR3 covers 13 residues. CDR3 sequence: CAAEREITGELFF. The CDR3, as DNA: TGTGCAGCCGAGCGGGAGATCACCGGGGAGCTGTTTTTT.

This rearrangement joins TRBV2 to TRBJ2-7; a weak D match, TRBD1 (6 bases). The germline gives CDR1 SNHLY, CDR2 FYNNEI. The CDR3 consists of 12 residues. V lost 7 bases and J 3 bases, leaving 10 bases between the germline ends. In DNA, the CDR3 is TGTGCCAGCAAGAGGGGGAGCTACGAGCAGTACTTC. This encodes CASKRGSYEQYF.

The chain couples TRBV18 to TRBJ1-2; D perhaps matches TRBD1 (6 bases). Per germline, CDR1 KGHSH and CDR2 LQKENI. Trimming removed 0 bases at V and 5 bases at J, with 13 bases between. CDR3 size: 15 residues. The CDR3 region has the DNA TGTGCCAGCTCACCACCGGGAGCTCAGGGGTATGGCTACACCTTC. Its translation is CASSPPGAQGYGYTF. The entire variable domain, with the rest obtained from reference TRBV18 and TRBJ1-2, is as follows: NAGVMQNPRHLVRRRGQEARLRCSPMKGHSHVYWYRQLPEEGLKFMVYLQKENIIDESGMPKERFSAEFPKEGPSILRIQQVVRGDSAAYFCASSPPGAQGYGYTFGSGTRLTVV.

V is TRBV28 and J is TRBJ1-1, with D maybe TRBD1 (6 bases). The CDR3 is 15 residues long. The germline CDR1 and CDR2 sequences are MDHEN and SYDVKM. Trimming took 3 bases from V and 1 from J, leaving 12 bases between them. The CDR3 spells CASSLRGAGNTEAFF. CDR3 bases: TGTGCCAGCAGTTTGCGGGGGGCGGGGAACACTGAAGCTTTCTTT.

The rearrangement uses TRBV6-5 and TRBJ2-7; D perhaps matches TRBD2 (6 bases). The germline V and J ends were trimmed by 6 bases and 6 bases, with 18 bases remaining between them. The CDR3 loop spans 14 amino acids. The germline V gene has CDR1 MNHEY and CDR2 SVGAGI. The CDR3 spells CASSEGDSLTEQYF. The CDR3 bases are TGTGCCAGCAGCGAAGGGGACTCCCTAACCGAGCAGTACTTC.

This chain links TRBV20-1 with TRBJ1-1; D ambiguous. Germline-derived CDR1 and CDR2 are DFQATT and SNEGSKA (reference sequence). CDR3 length equals 11 residues. V lost 5 bases and J lost 3, with 7 bases in between. CDR3 loop: CSAPTDTEAFF. CDR3 coding DNA: TGCAGTGCTCCCACGGACACTGAAGCTTTCTTT.

The rearrangement joins TRBV5-5 to TRBJ2-7, with D uncertain. Trimming removed 2 bases at V and 4 bases at J, with 4 bases between. CDR3 length: 11 residues. Germline lookup yields CDR1 SGHKS and CDR2 YYEKEE (reference sequence). CDR3 sequence reads: CASSLEYEQYF. The CDR3 bases are TGTGCCAGCAGCTTAGAGTACGAGCAGTACTTC.

V gene TRBV7-3 combines with J gene TRBJ1-1; D call uncertain. The V gene's germline CDR1 is SGHTA and CDR2 FQGTGA. The CDR3 is 15 amino acids. Trimming removed 2 bases from V and 1 base from J, with 11 bases in between. CDR3 sequence reads: CASSLSVASNTEAFF. CDR3 in DNA: TGTGCCAGCAGCTTATCCGTCGCGTCGAACACTGAAGCTTTCTTT.

This clone has a handful of counts. The chain joins TRBV6-1 to TRBJ1-4; 8 bases are a match to TRBD1. CDR1 is MNHNS and CDR2 is SASEGT in the germline V gene. V lost 4 bases to trimming and J lost 3 bases; unmatched junction nucleotides: 1. The CDR3 spans 14 residues. This CDR3 is CASSATGANEKLFF. The CDR3 bases are TGTGCCAGCAGTGCGACAGGGGCTAATGAAAAACTGTTTTTT.

This sequence joins TRBV6-6 and TRBJ2-5; D gene ambiguous. Trimming took off 5 bases at V and 1 base at J, with 5 bases between the two ends. Per germline, CDR1 MNHNY and CDR2 SVGAGI (reference sequence). The CDR3 loop spans 12 amino acids. CDR3 amino acids: CASSPVQETQYF. The DNA of the CDR3 is TGTGCCAGCAGTCCTGTCCAAGAGACCCAGTACTTC.

The J gene is TRBJ1-5, the V gene TRBV28, with D perhaps matching TRBD1 (5 bases). Germline values: CDR1 MDHEN, CDR2 SYDVKM. CDR3 length: 12 amino acids. Trimming stripped 8 bases from V and 5 bases from J, with 10 bases between. In DNA, the CDR3 is TGTGCCAGCGGTGGGGGGGATCAGCCCCAGCATTTT. Residues: CASGGGDQPQHF.

For the CDR3, the DNA is TGTGCCAGCAGCGAATTCAGCGGGGTGAGGGGAGATACGCAGTATTTT. This encodes CASSEFSGVRGDTQYF. V is TRBV7-6 and J is TRBJ2-3; 7 positions agree with TRBD2. There are 16 residues in the CDR3. V dropped 5 bases and J dropped 5; count of bases not matched to a gene: 13. The germline gives CDR1 SGHVS, CDR2 FNYEAQ. The full variable domain, its missing parts supplied by reference TRBV7-6 and TRBJ2-3, is GAGVSQSPRYKVTKRGQDVALRCDPISGHVSLYWYRQALGQGPEFLTYFNYEAQQDKSGLPNDRFSAERPEGSISTLTIQRTEQRDSAMYRCASSEFSGVRGDTQYFGPGTRLTVL.

The chain has TRBV28 and TRBJ2-5, with a possible D match to TRBD1 (5 bases). The CDR3 totals 12 residues. Trimming shortened V by 2 bases and J by 4 bases, and 5 bases separated the two germline ends. Germline-derived CDR1 and CDR2 are MDHEN and SYDVKM. The chain's CDR3 is CASSLGAETQYF. DNA of the CDR3: TGTGCCAGCAGTTTAGGGGCAGAGACCCAGTACTTC.

The chain employs TRBV6-1 and TRBJ1-1, with TRBD1 as a possible D gene (6 bases). The CDR3 runs to 14 residues. V gave up 6 bases and J gave up 5 bases, with 16 bases separating them. CDR1 is MNHNS and CDR2 is SASEGT in the germline V gene. The CDR3 sequence is CASRWTVLGTEAFF. In DNA, the CDR3 is TGTGCCAGCAGGTGGACAGTCCTCGGGACTGAAGCTTTCTTT.

The V call is TRBV9, the J call TRBJ2-2, with D possibly TRBD2 on 6 matching bases. This CDR3 is built from 14 residues. With 1 base removed from V and 5 bases from J, the gap between germline ends came to 9 bases. CDR1 is SGDLS and CDR2 is YYNGEE in the germline V gene. The CDR3 DNA sequence: TGTGCCAGCAGCGTAAGGAGGGAAACCGGGGAGCTGTTTTTT. It translates to CASSVRRETGELFF.